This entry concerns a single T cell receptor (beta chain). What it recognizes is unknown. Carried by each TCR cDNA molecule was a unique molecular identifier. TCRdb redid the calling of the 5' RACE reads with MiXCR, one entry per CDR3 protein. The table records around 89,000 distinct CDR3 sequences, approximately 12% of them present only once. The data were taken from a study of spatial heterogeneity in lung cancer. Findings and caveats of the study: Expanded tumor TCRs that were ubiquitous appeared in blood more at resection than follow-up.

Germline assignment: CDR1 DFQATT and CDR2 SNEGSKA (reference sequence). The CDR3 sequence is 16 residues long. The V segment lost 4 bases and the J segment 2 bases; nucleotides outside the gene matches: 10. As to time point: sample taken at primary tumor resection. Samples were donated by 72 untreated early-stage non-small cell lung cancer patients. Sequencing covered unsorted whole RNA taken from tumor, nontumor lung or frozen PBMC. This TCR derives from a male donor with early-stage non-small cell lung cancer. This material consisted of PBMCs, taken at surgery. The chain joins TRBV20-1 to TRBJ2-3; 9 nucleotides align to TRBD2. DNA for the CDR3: TGCAGTGCTATCTCCCGACTAGCGGCTGTCACAGATACGCAGTATTTT. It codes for CSAISRLAAVTDTQYF.